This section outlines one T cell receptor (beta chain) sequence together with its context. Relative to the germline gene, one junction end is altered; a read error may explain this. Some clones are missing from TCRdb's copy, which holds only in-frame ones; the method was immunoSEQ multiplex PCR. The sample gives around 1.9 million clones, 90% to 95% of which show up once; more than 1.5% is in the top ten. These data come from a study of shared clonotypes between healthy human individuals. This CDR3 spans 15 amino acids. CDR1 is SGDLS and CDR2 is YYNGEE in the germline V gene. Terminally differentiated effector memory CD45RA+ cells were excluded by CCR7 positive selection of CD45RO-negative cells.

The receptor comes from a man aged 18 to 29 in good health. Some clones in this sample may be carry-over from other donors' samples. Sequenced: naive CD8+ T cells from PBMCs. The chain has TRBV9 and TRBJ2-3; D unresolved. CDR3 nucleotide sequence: TGTGCTAGCAGCGTATCCAACTCCGGCACAGATACGCAGTATTTT. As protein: CASSVSNSGTDTQYF.